These 9 T cell receptor beta chains came from one sample sequenced in a study of early T cells in non-severe SARS-CoV-2 infection. Using its own MiXCR run on the 5' RACE reads, TCRdb lists one record per CDR3 protein. There are 20,000 to 30,000 distinct CDR3 sequences in the sample; 4.3% occur only once, and around 14% lies in the top ten. The specimen was whole blood. These receptors came from an adult who was a healthcare worker with PCR-confirmed SARS-CoV-2 infection or an uninfected control (not recorded which).

This clonotype was observed a handful of times. This chain links TRBV20-1 with TRBJ2-1, with a possible D match to TRBD2 (6 bases). V was trimmed by 3 bases and J by 3 bases, leaving 9 bases between them. There are 13 residues in the CDR3. From germline, CDR1 is DFQATT and CDR2 SNEGSKA (reference sequence). CDR3 loop: CSARTRNYNEQFF. CDR3 nucleotides: TGCAGTGCTAGGACTAGGAACTACAATGAGCAGTTCTTC.

This clonotype was recorded at least ten times. A junction end diverges from the germline sequence, so it may reflect a read error. The chain's CDR3 is CASSLRDSGTEVFF. In nucleotides, the CDR3 is TGCGCCAGCAGCCTCCGGGACTCGGGCACTGAAGTTTTCTTT. The chain combines TRBV5-1 with TRBJ1-1, with D possibly being TRBD1 (5 bases). Germline CDR1 SGHRS, CDR2 YFSETQ. This CDR3 region has 14 residues.

The table lists this clonotype with many counts. This chain connects TRBV7-2 to TRBJ1-5; 9 nucleotides agree with TRBD1. In germline, CDR1 is SGHTA, CDR2 FQGNSA. The CDR3 is 20 residues long. The J segment lost 7 bases and the V segment lost 0 bases, leaving 19 bases of the junction unmatched. The DNA of the CDR3 is TGTGCCAGCAGCTTAGCTCCCCTCTTCCGGGACAGGGTTCTCCGCCAGCCCCAGCATTTT. Residues: CASSLAPLFRDRVLRQPQHF.

This clonotype was recorded many times. The chain uses TRBV7-9 and TRBJ1-1; D perhaps matches TRBD1 (6 bases). The germline CDR1 and CDR2 sequences are SEHNR and FQNEAQ (reference sequence). The V end lost 3 bases, the J end lost 2 bases, and 16 bases lay between the germline ends. The CDR3 loop spans 16 amino acids. This CDR3 reads CASSFSPTDRNTEAFF. Written as DNA, the CDR3 is TGTGCCAGCAGCTTTTCCCCTACGGACAGAAACACTGAAGCTTTCTTT.

This clonotype showed up many times. The J gene is TRBJ1-3, the V gene TRBV29-1, with 10 positions matching TRBD1. The germline gives CDR1 SQVTM, CDR2 ANQGSEA. This CDR3 comprises 16 residues. V lost 5 bases and J lost 0; bases outside the gene matches: 7. As DNA, the CDR3 is TGCAGCGTTAAGACAGGGGGCGCCGGCTCTGGAAACACCATATATTTT. It yields the protein CSVKTGGAGSGNTIYF.

This clonotype has at least ten counts. The chain's CDR3 is CASSLLGLSGVFSYEQYF. The CDR3 region has the DNA TGTGCCAGCAGTTTATTGGGTCTCTCGGGGGTTTTCTCCTACGAGCAGTACTTC. The J gene is TRBJ2-7, the V gene TRBV28; D perhaps matches TRBD2 (6 bases). The CDR3 has 18 amino acids. CDR1 MDHEN and CDR2 SYDVKM come from the germline V gene. The V gene lost 1 base and the J gene lost 0 bases, with 19 bases spanning the gap.

The gene calls are TRBV2 and TRBJ1-1; 9 bases are shared with TRBD1. There are 14 residues in the CDR3. Trimming took 6 bases from V and 3 from J; bases not matched to a gene: 5. Germline-derived CDR1 and CDR2 are SNHLY and FYNNEI. Written as DNA, the CDR3 is TGTGCCAGCAGGGGGGACAGGGCCTACACTGAAGCTTTCTTT. This translates into CASRGDRAYTEAFF.

This clonotype was detected many times. The chain has TRBV6-5 and TRBJ1-2, with a weak D call TRBD1 (5 bases). The CDR3 totals 12 residues. Per germline, CDR1 MNHEY and CDR2 SVGAGI. Trimming shortened V by 2 bases and J by 4 bases, and 5 bases separated the two germline ends. The CDR3 spells CASSYGGYGYTF. CDR3 in DNA: TGTGCCAGCAGTTACGGGGGCTATGGCTACACCTTC.

This clonotype was seen at least ten times. This chain joins TRBV7-8 and TRBJ2-3; the D is unclear. CDR1 and CDR2 from the germline V gene are SGHVS and FQNEAQ. The CDR3 totals 13 residues. V was pared by 4 bases and J by 4 bases, with 9 bases between. The CDR3 sequence: CASSSRRSDTQYF. CDR3 in DNA: TGTGCCAGCAGCTCTCGACGGTCAGATACGCAGTATTTT.